This T cell receptor (beta chain) appears in the sequencing data of a study of identical twins. Broader study findings: Models underestimated how often monozygotic twins shared out-of-frame TCR alpha. Researchers reported excess low generation probability among twin-shared out-of-frame alpha sequences. Analyses based on zero insertions could be partly confounded by invariant MAIT and iNKT cells.

A universal primer site was incorporated via template switching, and the cDNA contained unique molecular identifiers. TCRdb processed the 5' RACE reads anew with MiXCR; each CDR3 protein has one entry. The table lists 1.5 million or so distinct CDR3 sequences, about 32% of them singletons, with roughly 0.3% in the top ten. Notes on this clonotype: Its antigen is still unknown.

Sequenced material: cord blood. The TCR comes from a newborn girl in good health.

This CDR3 is CASRTTGTSTSNEKLFF. The CDR3 DNA reads as TGTGCCAGCAGAACAACCGGGACGTCTACCTCTAATGAAAAACTGTTTTTT. V is TRBV4-2 and J is TRBJ1-4; D possibly corresponds to TRBD1 (5 bases). Germline values: CDR1 LGHNA, CDR2 YNFKEQ. This CDR3 is built from 17 residues. V lost 6 bases and J lost 3, with 20 bases in between.